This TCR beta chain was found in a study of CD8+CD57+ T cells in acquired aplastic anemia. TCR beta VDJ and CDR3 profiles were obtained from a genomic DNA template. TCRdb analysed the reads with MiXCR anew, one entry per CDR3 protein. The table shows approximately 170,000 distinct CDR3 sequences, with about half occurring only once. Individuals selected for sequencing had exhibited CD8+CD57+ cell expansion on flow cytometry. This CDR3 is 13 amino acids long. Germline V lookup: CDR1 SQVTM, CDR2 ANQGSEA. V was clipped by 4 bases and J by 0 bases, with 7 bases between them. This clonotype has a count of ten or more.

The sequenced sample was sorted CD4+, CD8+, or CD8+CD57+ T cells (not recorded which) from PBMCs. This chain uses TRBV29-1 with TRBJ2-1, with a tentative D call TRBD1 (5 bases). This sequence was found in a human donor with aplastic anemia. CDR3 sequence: CSVGQSSYNEQFF. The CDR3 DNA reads TGCAGCGTTGGACAGAGCTCCTACAATGAGCAGTTCTTC.